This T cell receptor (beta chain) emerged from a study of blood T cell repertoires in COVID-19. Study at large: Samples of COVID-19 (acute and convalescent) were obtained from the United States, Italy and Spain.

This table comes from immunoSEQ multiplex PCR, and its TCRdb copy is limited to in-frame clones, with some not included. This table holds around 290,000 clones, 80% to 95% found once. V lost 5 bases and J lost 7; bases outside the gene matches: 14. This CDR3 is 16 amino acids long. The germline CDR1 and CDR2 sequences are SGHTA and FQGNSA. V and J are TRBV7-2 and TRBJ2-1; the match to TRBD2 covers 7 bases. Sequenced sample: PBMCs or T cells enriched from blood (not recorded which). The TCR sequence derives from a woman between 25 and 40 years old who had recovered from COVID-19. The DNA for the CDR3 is TGTGCCAGCAGCCCTGGAGGGCCCGCGCGGGGGAATGAGCAGTTCTTC. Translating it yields CASSPGGPARGNEQFF.